This TCR beta chain derives from a study of CD8 T cells in ankylosing spondylitis. MiXCR, applied by TCRdb to the 5' RACE reads, yields one record per CDR3 protein. This sample has about 160,000 distinct CDR3 sequences, with approximately 20% found just once. CDR1 and CDR2 from the germline V gene are DFQATT and SNEGSKA (reference sequence). The V end was cut by 6 bases, the J end by 7 bases, with 15 bases between. The CDR3 runs to 12 residues. This clonotype was recorded many times. This clonotype was obtained from a male donor with ankylosing spondylitis or in good health (not recorded which). The sequenced sample consisted of blood, either unsorted or a sorted T cell fraction (not recorded which). V gene TRBV20-1 combines with J gene TRBJ1-2; D not certain. CDR3 in amino acids: CSAPGLGVGYTF. Written as DNA, the CDR3 is TGCAGTGCCCCGGGCCTAGGAGTTGGCTACACCTTC.